This TCR beta chain emerged from a study of human T cells and chemical hapten exposure. Study conclusions and caveats: Because they had alopecia, donors may respond immunologically unlike healthy people.

Sample time point: patch test 1, 2 weeks after DPC sensitization. The treatment here: therapeutic diphenylcyclopropenone sensitization with weekly scalp DPC. Each donor was an alopecia patient between 18 and 70 years of age who qualified for DPC. The V end was cut by 3 bases, the J end by 0 bases, with 15 bases between. CDR3 length equals 16 residues. CDR1 and CDR2 from the germline V gene are MGHDK and SYGVNS. Individual cDNA molecules in this library carried unique molecular identifiers. TCRdb ran MiXCR on the RACE reads and lists one entry per CDR3 protein. The sample yields fewer than 400,000 distinct CDR3 sequences, approximately 6.3% seen once. A remark on this clonotype: What it binds is unknown.

This TCR came from a woman younger than 30 with alopecia areata. Some clones in this sample may be carry-over from other donors' samples. The sequences come from whole blood, collected in connection with sensitization to the hapten diphenylcyclopropenone (DPC). The chain combines TRBV25-1 with TRBJ2-7; D possibly uses TRBD1 or TRBD2 (5 bases each). CDR3 nucleotides: TGTGCCAGCAGTGAGACGGCGAGGGGTCTCTCCTACGAGCAGTACTTC. It codes for CASSETARGLSYEQYF.